These T cell receptor beta chains were read from a single sample in a study of CD8 T cells in ankylosing spondylitis. Each CDR3 protein is one row after TCRdb ran MiXCR on the 5' RACE reads. The sample consists of 250,000 or so distinct CDR3 sequences, about 24% of them appearing once. Source material: blood, either unsorted or a sorted T cell fraction (not recorded which). Source of these receptors: a male donor with ankylosing spondylitis or in good health (not recorded which). The conserved cysteine and the conserved F or W are not part of the CDR3 here. Fields, in order: V gene, CDR3 protein.

V: TRBV10-3; CDR3: AISEGHTGGEQY
V: TRBV10-3; CDR3: AISRSYEQY
V: TRBV10-3; CDR3: AIRGTANTGELF
V: TRBV20-1; CDR3: SAIQGGNTEAF
V: TRBV29-1; CDR3: SVEIQSGFGGQY
V: TRBV20-1; CDR3: SAMLAGARF
V: TRBV29-1; CDR3: SVPRGSGGYT
V: TRBV3-1; CDR3: ASSQDLPGAGRELF
V: TRBV11-1; CDR3: ASSLGTTLGYT
V: TRBV25-1; CDR3: ASSVNNEQF
V: TRBV5-1; CDR3: APLYEQY
V: TRBV2; CDR3: ASCFLETQY
V: TRBV11-2; CDR3: ASSLSPTLITDTQY
V: TRBV20-1; CDR3: SASGTGNTDTQY